Listed below are T cell receptor beta chains from one sample, sequenced in a study of cytomegalovirus exposure and HLA in healthy donors. Method: immunoSEQ multiplex PCR; TCRdb's copy keeps in-frame clones and lacks some. This sample has 100,000 to 150,000 clones, with around 77% found just once. Sequenced material: PBMCs. All receptors derive from a man aged 30 to 45 in good health and CMV-seronegative. Each CDR3 is given with its conserved first and last residue. The order of the fields is J gene, V gene, clone size, CDR3 protein. Clone size is stated in some rows and not others, as once, few, many or a class when expanded.

J gene: TRBJ1-2; V gene: TRBV6-5; clone size: .; CDR3 protein: CASSQGSGGVYGYTF
J gene: TRBJ2-7; V gene: TRBV18; clone size: .; CDR3 protein: CASSPPGTREQYF
J gene: TRBJ2-6; V gene: TRBV19; clone size: .; CDR3 protein: CASSIIARQGISGANVLTF
J gene: TRBJ2-7; V gene: TRBV7-2; clone size: .; CDR3 protein: CASSLGQGIGYEQYF
J gene: TRBJ1-3; V gene: TRBV19; clone size: .; CDR3 protein: CASSAGSSGNTIYF
J gene: TRBJ2-7; V gene: TRBV15; clone size: .; CDR3 protein: CATSRDQGPAYEQYF
J gene: TRBJ1-6; V gene: TRBV5-6; clone size: .; CDR3 protein: CASSPLGTENSPLHF
J gene: TRBJ1-6; V gene: TRBV7-8; clone size: .; CDR3 protein: CASSLQGLNSPLHF
J gene: TRBJ2-3; V gene: TRBV4-3; clone size: .; CDR3 protein: CASSQDTFAQVRPDTQYF
J gene: TRBJ1-1; V gene: TRBV19; clone size: once; CDR3 protein: CASNARGLNTEAFF
J gene: TRBJ2-1; V gene: TRBV5-1; clone size: once; CDR3 protein: CATYERSGSYNEQFF
J gene: TRBJ1-2; V gene: TRBV10-1; clone size: .; CDR3 protein: CASSTGDYGYTF
J gene: TRBJ2-5; V gene: TRBV29-1; clone size: .; CDR3 protein: CSVAGGVGETQYF
J gene: TRBJ2-1; V gene: TRBV19; clone size: .; CDR3 protein: CASSAGASGSRAREQFF
J gene: TRBJ1-5; V gene: TRBV18; clone size: .; CDR3 protein: CASSQGRGTDNQPQHF
J gene: TRBJ1-4; V gene: TRBV7-9; clone size: .; CDR3 protein: CASSLGDRTNEKLFF
J gene: TRBJ2-6; V gene: TRBV18; clone size: .; CDR3 protein: CASSPISSGANVLTF